The rows below give T cell receptor beta chains drawn from one sample of a study of blood T cell repertoires in COVID-19. Produced via immunoSEQ multiplex PCR; TCRdb's table is partial and in-frame only. Altogether some 200,000 clones are present, about 93% being singletons, with the ten largest covering about 0.76%. Material: peripheral blood. All receptors come from a man aged 30-40 years with COVID-19, enrolled during active disease. Both conserved end residues are part of each CDR3.

j_call v_call cdr3_length cdr3_aa
TRBJ2-5 TRBV28 17 CASSSPTGRRGGETQYF
TRBJ1-2 TRBV19 17 CASSPGTGVGINYGYTF
TRBJ2-7 TRBV5-1 16 CASSSGLAGGLYEQYF
TRBJ1-1 TRBV3-1/TRBV3-2 15 CASSQPSITRGEAFF
TRBJ1-3 TRBV5-6 17 CASSLRTVRLSGNTIYF
TRBJ2-7 TRBV7-7 13 CASSLTPSNEQYF
TRBJ1-4 TRBV2 12 CASRDRGEKLFF
TRBJ2-7 TRBV30 15 CAWTTGTSGAYEQYF
TRBJ2-2 TRBV3-1/TRBV3-2 16 CASSLSGLVYTGELFF
TRBJ1-4 TRBV11-2 16 CASSFLQGAANEKLFF
TRBJ2-3 TRBV5-1 17 CASSIPGLAGGPDTQYF
TRBJ1-2 TRBV30 12 CAWSETAYGYTF
TRBJ1-5 TRBV24-1 15 CATSDLGDRVQPQHF
TRBJ1-4 TRBV7-9 15 CASSSGRGFEEKLFF
TRBJ1-5 TRBV6-6 16 CASSFAIGDRDQPQHF
TRBJ1-2 TRBV20-1 13 CSASYRAHYGYTF
TRBJ2-7 TRBV6-6 15 CASSRTGPIPYEQYF